These 29 T cell receptor beta chains originate from one sample sequenced in a study of HIV-infected children after antiretroviral therapy interruption. The sample's treatment: PENTA 11 planned treatment interruption arm or continuous ART arm. The TCR library was built from RNA with a 3' RACE protocol and unique molecular identifiers. TCRdb re-called the 3' RACE reads through MiXCR, storing one row per CDR3 protein. The sample lists about 14,000 distinct CDR3 sequences, less than 3.5% seen once, with under 40% in the top ten. The input for sequencing was CD45RO+ CD8+ T cells from PBMCs, pooled from several time points, taken from a donor given antiretroviral therapy, either interrupted or continuous. Indicated subset: memory CD8+ CD45RO+ CD45RA- T cells. The receptors were sampled from a pool of human donors with HIV.

This clonotype was recorded at least ten times. The genes are TRBV9 and TRBJ1-4; 9 bases align to TRBD1. The CDR3 totals 16 residues. Germline V gene data show CDR1 as SGDLS and CDR2 as YYNGEE. V lost 4 bases and J lost 4; bases outside the gene matches: 8. Here the CDR3 DNA reads TGTGCCAGCAGCCCACAGGGGGCGCCGGTTAATGAAAAACTGTTTTTT. The encoded protein is CASSPQGAPVNEKLFF.

In this sample, this clonotype turned up many times. The DNA is left out, because the CDR3 cannot be placed on it with certainty; the CDR3 is given as TCRdb lists it. The CDR3 spells CASSDGAGGANQPQHFGANQPQHF. The chain couples TRBV6-1 to TRBJ1-5. The germline V gene encodes CDR1 MNHNS and CDR2 SASEGT. The CDR3 sequence runs 24 residues, both termini included.

In its sample, this clonotype was seen many times. The rearrangement joins TRBV2 to TRBJ1-5; possibly TRBD1 for D (6 bases). In germline, CDR1 is SNHLY, CDR2 FYNNEI. This CDR3 region has 15 residues. V gave up 2 bases and J gave up 6 bases, with 14 bases separating them. The CDR3 reads CASSESNRELQPQHF. In nucleotides, the CDR3 is TGTGCCAGCAGTGAAAGTAACAGGGAACTTCAGCCCCAGCATTTT.

The table lists this clonotype with many counts. The V gene is TRBV11-2, the J gene TRBJ2-7; 11 bases align to TRBD2. V shed 5 bases and J 2 bases; nucleotides not matched to a gene: 11. Germline V CDR1 and CDR2: SGHAT, FQNNGV. This CDR3 has 17 amino acids. CDR3 nucleotides: TGTGCCAGCAGCGCCCGGACTAGCGGGCCCAGGGCCTACGAGCAGTACTTC. Protein: CASSARTSGPRAYEQYF. Supplemented by reference TRBV11-2 and TRBJ2-7, the full variable domain reads EAGVAQSPRYKIIEKRQSVAFWCNPISGHATLYWYQQILGQGPKLLIQFQNNGVVDDSQLPKDRFSAERLKGVDSTLKIQPAKLEDSAVYLCASSARTSGPRAYEQYFGPGTRLTVT.

This clonotype is medium-sized. V gene TRBV5-1 combines with J gene TRBJ2-1; no definite D call. In germline, CDR1 is SGHRS, CDR2 YFSETQ. V lost 4 bases, J lost 8 bases, and 19 bases lay in between. CDR3 size: 15 residues. The CDR3 DNA is TGCGCCAGCAGCCCAGACAAATTACAATCCCATGAGCAGTTCTTC. Its translation: CASSPDKLQSHEQFF. The variable domain in full, completed from reference TRBV5-1 and TRBJ2-1, reads KAGVTQTPRYLIKTRGQQVTLSCSPISGHRSVSWYQQTPGQGLQFLFEYFSETQRNKGNFPGRFSGRQFSNSRSEMNVSTLELGDSALYLCASSPDKLQSHEQFFGPGTRLTVL.

This clonotype was observed at least ten times. The chain carries TRBV7-3 and TRBJ2-2; D unclear. CDR3 length equals 14 residues. Trimming removed 4 bases from V and 4 bases from J, with 10 bases in between. The germline CDR1 and CDR2 sequences are SGHTA and FQGTGA. The CDR3 loop is CASSYYARTGELFF. The DNA of the CDR3 is TGTGCCAGCAGCTACTATGCCCGCACCGGGGAGCTGTTTTTT.

This clonotype was recorded at least ten times. The chain combines TRBV12-3 or TRBV12-4 with TRBJ2-7, with D hard to call. With 5 bases removed from V and 2 bases from J, the gap between germline ends came to 10 bases. The CDR3 is made up of 13 amino acids. The CDR3 nucleotides are TGTGCCAGCAGTGCACCGGGCACCTACGAGCAGTACTTC. Encoded protein: CASSAPGTYEQYF.

This clonotype was seen repeatedly, ten times or more. The chain carries TRBV12-3 or TRBV12-4 and TRBJ2-7; TRBD1 agrees at 9 bases. CDR3 size: 12 residues. V was pared by 7 bases and J by 6 bases, with 4 bases of the junction left unmatched. CDR3 residues: CASTGTGIEQYF. The CDR3 coding sequence is TGTGCCAGCACCGGGACAGGGATCGAGCAGTACTTC.

This clonotype was picked up a small number of times. The genes are TRBV7-8 and TRBJ1-3, with 7 bases aligning to TRBD1. Germline CDR1 reads SGHVS; CDR2 reads FQNEAQ. CDR3 length: 15 residues. The junction had 9 bases not matched to a gene; V was cut back by 7 bases and J by 3 bases. The CDR3: CASTEGAGLGNTIYF. CDR3 coding DNA: TGTGCCAGCACCGAGGGGGCAGGGCTTGGAAACACCATATATTTT.

There are many counts of this clonotype. V is TRBV19 and J is TRBJ1-1; TRBD1 matches at 7 bases. The CDR3 runs to 14 residues. Germline CDR1 and CDR2: LNHDA and SQIVND (reference sequence). V was pared by 7 bases and J by 1 base, with 6 bases of the junction left unmatched. The CDR3 DNA is TGTGCCAGTACGAGGGGGCTTTGGAACACTGAAGCTTTCTTT. Translating it yields CASTRGLWNTEAFF.

At least ten counts were recorded for this clonotype. The chain carries TRBV5-6 and TRBJ2-7; 9 bases fit TRBD1. V lost 4 bases and J lost 2; bases outside the gene matches: 7. Per germline, CDR1 SGHDT and CDR2 YYEEEE. The CDR3 loop spans 15 amino acids. CDR3 in DNA: TGTGCCAGCAGCGCGGGGGACAGGGATACCTACGAGCAGTACTTC. Its translation: CASSAGDRDTYEQYF. Variable domain in full (rest from reference TRBV5-6 and TRBJ2-7): DAGVTQSPTHLIKTRGQQVTLRCSPKSGHDTVSWYQQALGQGPQFIFQYYEEEERQRGNFPDRFSGHQFPNYSSELNVNALLLGDSALYLCASSAGDRDTYEQYFGPGTRLTVT.

In its sample, this clonotype was seen many times. The chain's CDR3 is CASSIPPEGLEQGQQFF. CDR3 sequence (DNA): TGTGCCAGCAGTATCCCCCCGGAGGGACTAGAGCAAGGTCAGCAGTTCTTC. V gene TRBV6-2 or TRBV6-3 combines with J gene TRBJ2-1; TRBD2 aligns across 8 bases. The V segment lost 5 bases and the J segment 11 bases; nucleotides outside the gene matches: 20. Germline V gene data show CDR1 as MNHEY and CDR2 as SVGEGT. The CDR3 consists of 17 residues.

At least ten counts were recorded for this clonotype. This sequence joins TRBV7-2 and TRBJ1-5; TRBD1 is a possible D gene (5 bases). Germline V lookup: CDR1 SGHTA, CDR2 FQGNSA. The V gene lost 2 bases and the J gene lost 5 bases, with 13 bases spanning the gap. There are 15 residues in the CDR3. In nucleotides, the CDR3 is TGTGCCAGCAGCTTATATTCGGGGGGGGATCAGCCCCAGCATTTT. Amino acid sequence: CASSLYSGGDQPQHF.

Judged by abundance, this clonotype is medium-sized. Here the CDR3 reads CASGLVVGLGTDTQYF. The DNA of the CDR3 is TGTGCTAGTGGTTTGGTGGTAGGACTAGGCACAGATACGCAGTATTTT. The chain is built from TRBV12-5 and TRBJ2-3, with 7 bases aligning to TRBD2. Trimming took 0 bases from V and 1 from J; bases not matched to a gene: 4. The CDR3 length is 16 residues. Germline V gives CDR1 LGHNT, CDR2 FRNRAP.

This clonotype appeared many times. V usage is TRBV7-8 and J usage is TRBJ2-7; 13 bases match TRBD2. The CDR3 is made up of 15 amino acids. V dropped 4 bases and J dropped 3; count of bases not matched to a gene: 3. CDR1 is SGHVS and CDR2 is FQNEAQ in the germline V gene. The CDR3 region has the DNA TGTGCCAGCAGCTCGACTAGCGGGGGGCTCTACGAGCAGTACTTC. Protein sequence: CASSSTSGGLYEQYF.

This clonotype was seen many times. CDR3 sequence: CASSLGRKSYEQYF. CDR3 coding DNA: TGTGCCAGCAGTTTGGGGAGAAAGTCGTACGAGCAGTACTTC. The genes are TRBV28 and TRBJ2-7; maybe TRBD2 (5 bases). The germline V gene has CDR1 MDHEN and CDR2 SYDVKM. V lost 3 bases and J lost 4, with 13 bases in between. The CDR3 length is 14 residues.

This clonotype came up many times. The chain links TRBV12-3 or TRBV12-4 to TRBJ2-5; D not certain. The V end was cut by 5 bases, the J end by 2 bases, with 21 bases between. The CDR3 spans 17 residues. The CDR3: CASSIRQIKNKQETQYF. For the CDR3, the DNA is TGTGCCAGCAGTATAAGGCAGATAAAAAACAAACAAGAGACCCAGTACTTC.

This clonotype was found many times. The chain is built from TRBV12-3 or TRBV12-4 and TRBJ2-7; TRBD2 might be the D (6 bases). The CDR3 has 16 residues. With 8 bases removed from V and 3 bases from J, the gap between germline ends came to 23 bases. The CDR3 spells CASCPRGGSGCYEQYF. As DNA, the CDR3 is TGTGCCAGCTGCCCAAGGGGAGGATCGGGGTGCTACGAGCAGTACTTC.

This clonotype has at least ten counts. The chain is built from TRBV9 and TRBJ2-3, with D possibly TRBD1 on 6 matching bases. This CDR3 comprises 16 residues. V lost 2 bases to trimming and J lost 0 bases, with 13 bases between them. Germline CDR1 and CDR2: SGDLS and YYNGEE. The DNA of the CDR3 is TGTGCCAGCAGCGTCACCGGGACACCGAGCACAGATACGCAGTATTTT. Translating gives CASSVTGTPSTDTQYF.

Many counts were recorded for this clonotype. This sequence joins TRBV12-3 or TRBV12-4 and TRBJ1-5; 12 bases agree with TRBD1. This CDR3 has 16 residues. V shed 5 bases and J 6 bases; nucleotides not matched to a gene: 8. The CDR3 here is CASSLTGTGGFQPQHF. The CDR3 DNA follows: TGTGCCAGCAGTCTGACCGGGACAGGGGGCTTTCAGCCCCAGCATTTT.

This clonotype was detected many times. V and J are TRBV28 and TRBJ2-1, with 9 bases identical to TRBD2. From germline, CDR1 is MDHEN and CDR2 SYDVKM. V dropped 5 bases and J dropped 3; count of bases not matched to a gene: 14. This CDR3 contains 18 residues. The CDR3 nucleotides read TGTGCCAGCAGTACCCGTCTTTCGGCTAGCGGGGTCTACAATGAGCAGTTCTTC. It yields the protein CASSTRLSASGVYNEQFF.

This clonotype occurred many times. V usage is TRBV5-1 and J usage is TRBJ1-2; perhaps TRBD1 as D (5 bases). Trimming removed 3 bases at V and 3 bases at J, with 12 bases between. CDR3 length equals 14 residues. CDR1 SGHRS and CDR2 YFSETQ come from the germline V gene. The CDR3 reads CASSSFGTYYGYTF. DNA for the CDR3: TGCGCCAGCAGCTCCTTCGGGACCTACTATGGCTACACCTTC.

Ten or more counts support this clonotype. CDR3 coding DNA: TGCGCCAGCAGTGATAAAAATCAGCCCCAGCATTTT. Translating it yields CASSDKNQPQHF. This chain connects TRBV10-1 to TRBJ1-5, with no clear D. CDR1 is WNHNN, CDR2 SYGVQD, per germline (reference sequence). The CDR3 sequence is 12 residues long. V was cut by 3 bases and J by 4 bases, with 4 bases left in between.

This clonotype was seen at least ten times. This CDR3 reads CSVEDLAARADTQYF. In DNA, the CDR3 is TGCAGCGTTGAAGATTTGGCAGCGAGGGCGGATACGCAGTATTTT. The V and J genes are TRBV29-1 and TRBJ2-3; D possibly corresponds to TRBD2 (5 bases). The CDR3 totals 15 residues. Deletions cut 0 bases from V and 6 bases from J, with 16 bases between. The V gene's germline CDR1 is SQVTM and CDR2 ANQGSEA.

This clonotype appeared many times. The V and J genes are TRBV12-3 or TRBV12-4 and TRBJ1-2, with a possible D match to TRBD1 (5 bases). Trimming removed 3 bases at V and 2 bases at J, with 16 bases between. The CDR3 is 16 residues long. CDR3 DNA: TGTGCCAGCAGTTTCAACGTTGAAGGGGAAAACTATGGCTACACCTTC. Protein sequence: CASSFNVEGENYGYTF.

CDR3 in DNA: TGTGCCAGCAGACGGGCCGGCCAAGAGACCCAGTACTTC. Protein product: CASRRAGQETQYF. V and J are TRBV9 and TRBJ2-5; D gene uncertain. Trimming took off 5 bases at V and 1 base at J, with 9 bases between the two ends. Germline V lookup: CDR1 SGDLS, CDR2 YYNGEE. The CDR3 covers 13 residues.

There are many counts of this clonotype. V is TRBV29-1 and J is TRBJ2-1, with 7 bases lining up with TRBD1. Germline values: CDR1 SQVTM, CDR2 ANQGSEA. This CDR3 spans 15 amino acids. The ends lost 3 bases at V and 5 bases at J; junction bases unmatched: 10. The CDR3 nucleotides are TGCAGCGTTGACCCCCGTGACAGGGCTCACAATGAGCAGTTCTTC. Translated: CSVDPRDRAHNEQFF.

Ten or more counts support this clonotype. This sequence joins TRBV4-1 and TRBJ2-1; 9 nucleotides match TRBD1. The CDR3 totals 13 residues. The germline V gene has CDR1 MGHRA and CDR2 YSYEKL. V was pared by 5 bases and J by 6 bases, with 2 bases of the junction left unmatched. The CDR3 sequence: CASSTTGGNEQFF. Written as DNA, the CDR3 is TGCGCCAGCAGCACGACAGGGGGCAATGAGCAGTTCTTC.

There are many counts of this clonotype. The CDR3 is CASSLAVNQPQHF. CDR3 nucleotides: TGTGCCAGCAGCTTGGCAGTCAATCAGCCCCAGCATTTT. This chain joins TRBV5-5 and TRBJ1-5, with D unclear. With 0 bases removed from V and 3 bases from J, the gap between germline ends came to 4 bases. CDR1 and CDR2 from the germline V gene are SGHKS and YYEKEE (reference sequence). This CDR3 comprises 13 residues.